This T cell receptor (beta chain) is drawn from a study of blood T cells in healthy people across ages (dated by TCRdb to 2014 to 2015). General notes on the study: In model experiments, template switching captured roughly one uniquely barcoded TCR beta cDNA molecule for every two T cells. Using deep sequencing normalized with unique cDNA molecular identifiers, the study measured how TCR beta repertoire diversity changes with age. The donors were divided into four age groups: young (average around 17 years), middle-aged (about 40), aged (approximately 62) and long-lived (roughly 86). To avoid experimental bias, donors of different ages were distributed randomly across sequencing lanes. For two donors (one aged 18 to 30 and one aged 80 or older), the study analyzed two additional independent replicas of 1 million unique cDNA reads from the same blood draw.

Taken from cysteine to phenylalanine, the CDR3 has 11 residues. The read is trimmed to its CDR3 DNA, 33 bases read in frame from base 1. Paper-wide results and their limitations: As age increased, observed TCR beta diversity per million T cells dropped in a roughly linear way, and a significant reduction was already evident by age 40. The long-lived group showed more naive CD4+ T cells, fewer expanded clones and increased TCR diversity than the aged group, suggesting age selection. Estimates of total diversity based on one million sequenced T cells were regarded as lower bounds and as underestimates. There was a strong correlation between observed TCR beta diversity and the percentage of naive T cells measured by flow cytometry. Because the CMV infection status of the donors was unknown, age-related changes in expanded clonotypes may potentially have been confounded. Because profiling used bulk unsorted PBMCs, naive and antigen-experienced compartments could not be compared conclusively.

The roughly 42 donors, aged 6 to 90 years, were systemically healthy Caucasian individuals from Russia. Each donor gave approximately 10 milliliters of peripheral blood, collected into EDTA-treated Vacutainer tubes. Ficoll-Paque density-gradient centrifugation was used to isolate PBMCs, with at least 6.5 million per sample. Total RNA was extracted from PBMCs with Trizol reagent, with at least 6 micrograms obtained per sample. The percentages of naive CD45RAhigh/CD27high T cells were determined by flow cytometry on a PBMC aliquot from every donor. In the case of this clonotype: Its recognized antigen is unknown. The junction shows a germline mismatch at one end, possibly a read error.

The library was obtained by 5' RACE. Instrument on record: Illumina HiSeq 2500. A second 7 to 11 cycle PCR used a sample-barcoded 5' primer and a J-beta primer mix. Each TCR beta cDNA molecule received a unique molecular identifier from a template-switch 5' adaptor carrying 12 random nucleotides. Each sample yielded at least 2.5 million CDR3-containing paired-end reads. All of the RNA was converted into first-strand cDNA using the Mint cDNA synthesis kit, with a TRBC-specific oligonucleotide serving as the primer. Following uracil-DNA glycosylase treatment, a first 18-cycle PCR with universal primers M1SS and BC2_uni_R was performed on all cDNA. The source study handled its data this way. Normalization of each sample was performed by random selection of 1 million high-quality reads, each carrying a distinct molecular identifier. Instead of being binned into consensus sequences, reads that shared molecular identifiers were thrown out. MiTCR, set to a Q25 quality threshold and the strictest error-elimination algorithm, was used for CDR3 identification, clonotype clustering and error correction. A nonparametric unseen species model using Euler transformation provided a lower-bound estimate of total TCR beta diversity. Clones were called with MiXCR by TCRdb after fastp trimmed the public reads at Q25, and only in-frame beta chains were retained. For every CDR3 protein sequence, its rows merge into one entry that carries the most common genes and DNA. TCRdb's processing, not the study's, gives the V and J calls here. The sample table contains about 970,000 distinct CDR3 sequences; only one count was recorded for roughly 50% of them. About a fifth of the sample is taken by the ten largest.

Recombination linked TRBV12-3 or TRBV12-4 to TRBJ2-5, with the D gene uncertain. The TCR originated in a woman aged 55 to 70 in good health. The sample consisted of blood. The DNA sequence reads TGTGCCGGCAGTTTTACGGAGACCCAGTACTTC. Translated, it reads CAGSFTETQYF.